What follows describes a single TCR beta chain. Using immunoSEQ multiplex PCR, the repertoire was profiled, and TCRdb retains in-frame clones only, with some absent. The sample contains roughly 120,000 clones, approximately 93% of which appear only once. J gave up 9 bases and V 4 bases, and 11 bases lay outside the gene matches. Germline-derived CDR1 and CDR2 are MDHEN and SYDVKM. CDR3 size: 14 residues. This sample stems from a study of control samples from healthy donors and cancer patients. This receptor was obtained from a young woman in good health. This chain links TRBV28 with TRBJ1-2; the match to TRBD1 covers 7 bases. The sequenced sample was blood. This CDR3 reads CASSSVGRGDRYTF. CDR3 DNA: TGTGCCAGCAGTTCGGTCGGCAGGGGGGACCGCTACACCTTC.